One and the same sample provided the 17 T cell receptor beta chains below, sequenced in a study of a mutant IDH1 vaccine in newly diagnosed glioma (dated by TCRdb to 2020 to 2022). Their cognate antigens are unknown. The library was generated by the immunoSEQ multiplex PCR assay. TCRdb obtained this table from immuneACCESS and retained in-frame rearrangements with V and J assigned. These tables miss some clones; where compared with another copy, unresolved V genes account for less than half of the shortfall, and the remainder is unexplained. In this sample the table shows approximately 80,000 clones, 75% to 95% of which occur a single time. Of the sample, approximately 0.58% falls within the top ten clones. In light of the paper, this sample's time point label describes: week 5, during vaccination. Every vaccine dose consisted of 300 ug of a 20-mer mutant IDH1 peptide in Montanide, administered subcutaneously together with topical imiquimod.

Here the sequenced sample was PBMCs, taken from a glioma patient whose treatment included an IDH1 peptide vaccine. The source is a woman aged 45-59 years with glioma.

The gene calls are TRBV2 and TRBJ2-7; 12 nucleotides align to TRBD1. The CDR3 runs to 13 residues. V trimming: 6 bases; J trimming: 5 bases; junction bases outside the gene matches: 2. Germline V gene data show CDR1 as SNHLY and CDR2 as FYNNEI. CDR3 sequence reads: CASSGTGGNEQYF. CDR3 DNA sequence: TGTGCCAGCAGCGGGACAGGGGGCAACGAGCAGTACTTC.

The chain has TRBV7-2 and TRBJ2-2; no reliable D call. V was pared by 6 bases and J by 0 bases, with 11 bases between. CDR1 is SGHTA, CDR2 FQGNSA, per germline. This CDR3 is built from 15 residues. CDR3 sequence reads: CASSRDGPNTGELFF. The CDR3 region has the DNA TGTGCCAGCAGTCGAGACGGTCCGAACACCGGGGAGCTGTTTTTT.

The genes are TRBV28 and TRBJ2-7; 12 nucleotides agree with TRBD2. Germline CDR1 and CDR2: MDHEN and SYDVKM. This CDR3 is built from 18 residues. After removal of 3 bases from V and 4 bases from J, the junction contained 13 bases not matched to a gene. The CDR3 region has the DNA TGTGCCAGCAGTTTCCACTCCTACGGACTAGCGGGGCTTTACGAGCAGTACTTC. Translation: CASSFHSYGLAGLYEQYF.

J is TRBJ1-2 and V is TRBV5-1; D unclear. CDR3 length equals 15 residues. The V gene's germline CDR1 is SGHRS and CDR2 YFSETQ. V was shortened by 0 bases and J by 8 bases, with 17 bases between the two germline ends. The CDR3 sequence is CASSLEISGSGGYTF. CDR3 bases: TGCGCCAGCAGCTTGGAGATTTCAGGCTCAGGAGGCTACACCTTC.

The chain carries TRBV5-8 and TRBJ2-2; perhaps TRBD1 as D (6 bases). V was cut by 4 bases and J by 1 base, with 11 bases left in between. The CDR3 covers 15 residues. Germline loops: CDR1 SGHTS, CDR2 YDEGEE. The CDR3: CASSAPDRNTGELFF. As DNA, the CDR3 is TGTGCCAGCAGCGCACCGGACAGGAACACCGGGGAGCTGTTTTTT.

The chain recombines TRBV6-5 with TRBJ2-6; D unclear. The CDR3 loop spans 15 amino acids. The germline CDR1 and CDR2 sequences are MNHEY and SVGAGI. The V end was cut by 2 bases, the J end by 0 bases, with 5 bases between. CDR3 protein: CASSYDGSGANVLTF. In nucleotides, the CDR3 is TGTGCCAGCAGTTACGATGGCTCTGGGGCCAACGTCCTGACTTTC.

This clone appeared a single time. The V gene is TRBV2, the J gene TRBJ1-2, with D perhaps TRBD1 (6 bases). Germline CDR1 SNHLY, CDR2 FYNNEI. The CDR3 spans 15 residues. V shed 6 bases and J shed 2 bases, with 16 bases lying between them. The CDR3 sequence is CASRRNREGNYGYTF. DNA for the CDR3: TGTGCCAGCAGGCGAAACAGGGAGGGAAACTATGGCTACACCTTC.

The chain couples TRBV10-1 to TRBJ2-1; 8 bases agree with TRBD2. Trimming cost V 5 bases and J 8 bases; bases outside gene matches: 8. CDR1 is WNHNN and CDR2 is SYGVQD in the germline V gene (reference sequence). The CDR3 is made up of 14 amino acids. As DNA, the CDR3 is TGCGCCAGCAGTCCGGGACTAGAGGCAGATGAGCAGTTCTTC. Amino acids: CASSPGLEADEQFF.

The chain couples TRBV18 to TRBJ2-3; D is possibly TRBD1 (6 bases). The V end was cut by 4 bases, the J end by 6 bases, with 11 bases between. CDR3 length equals 13 residues. CDR1 KGHSH and CDR2 LQKENI come from the germline V gene. The CDR3 loop reads CASSLRTADTQYF. The CDR3 bases are TGTGCCAGCTCACTCAGGACAGCCGATACGCAGTATTTT.

This sequence joins TRBV5-5 and TRBJ1-5, with no clear D. Per germline, CDR1 SGHKS and CDR2 YYEKEE (reference sequence). V dropped 1 base and J dropped 2 bases, with 10 bases sitting between them. The CDR3 length is 15 residues. In DNA, the CDR3 is TGTGCCAGCAGCTTGCGAGGATTTGGCAATCAGCCCCAGCATTTT. This sequence encodes CASSLRGFGNQPQHF.

This chain joins TRBV5-6 and TRBJ2-7; D not certain. Germline V gives CDR1 SGHDT, CDR2 YYEEEE. The CDR3 extends over 13 amino acids. Trimming removed 1 base at V and 1 base at J, with 6 bases between. The CDR3 DNA sequence: TGTGCCAGCAGCTTGCTGGAATCCTACGAGCAGTACTTC. Its translation is CASSLLESYEQYF.

The rearrangement links TRBV5-8 to TRBJ2-3, with 8 bases matching TRBD2. The CDR3 consists of 15 residues. CDR1 and CDR2 from the germline V gene are SGHTS and YDEGEE. V shed 0 bases, J shed 2 bases, and the junction held 2 bases outside the gene matches. The CDR3 region has the DNA TGTGCCAGCAGCTTGGGGCGGGAGGTCACAGATACGCAGTATTTT. This sequence encodes CASSLGREVTDTQYF.

J is TRBJ2-2 and V is TRBV6-5; the match to TRBD2 covers 9 bases. Germline V CDR1 and CDR2: MNHEY, SVGAGI. V gave up 2 bases and J gave up 6 bases; unmatched junction bases: 7. CDR3 size: 16 residues. The CDR3 here is CASSYGGSSGAGELFF. The CDR3 bases are TGTGCCAGCAGTTACGGGGGGTCTAGCGGGGCCGGGGAGCTGTTTTTT.

There are a few counts of this clone. V and J are TRBV29-1 and TRBJ1-5, with 9 nucleotides matching TRBD1. Losses at the gene ends were 6 bases for V and 4 bases for J; bases not matched to a gene: 1. The germline gives CDR1 SQVTM, CDR2 ANQGSEA. The CDR3 spans 12 residues. The CDR3 bases are TGCAGCGTGGGGACAGGGAATCAGCCCCAGCATTTT. It translates to CSVGTGNQPQHF.

With respect to this clone: The same CDR3 arises from other DNA sequences in this sample as well. This chain uses TRBV9 with TRBJ1-1; D is unclear. The CDR3 contains 12 residues. Between the trimmed V and J ends, which lost 1 base and 4 bases, there was a span of 5 bases. The V gene's germline CDR1 is SGDLS and CDR2 YYNGEE. This CDR3 reads CASSVSGTEAFF. CDR3 sequence (DNA): TGTGCCAGCAGCGTAAGTGGCACTGAAGCTTTCTTT. Variable domain in full (rest from reference TRBV9 and TRBJ1-1): DSGVTQTPKHLITATGQRVTLRCSPRSGDLSVYWYQQSLDQGLQFLIQYYNGEERAKGNILERFSAQQFPDLHSELNLSSLELGDSALYFCASSVSGTEAFFGQGTRLTVV.

This chain joins TRBV28 and TRBJ2-7; the D is unclear. CDR1 MDHEN and CDR2 SYDVKM come from the germline V gene. The V end was cut by 4 bases, the J end by 1 base, with 11 bases between. This CDR3 region has 14 residues. CDR3 residues: CASSSPGLSYEQYF. CDR3 in DNA: TGTGCCAGCAGTTCCCCGGGCCTTTCCTACGAGCAGTACTTC.

The chain uses TRBV28 and TRBJ1-6, with 11 bases identical to TRBD1. Germline loops: CDR1 MDHEN, CDR2 SYDVKM. CDR3 size: 15 residues. V was clipped by 6 bases and J by 8 bases; unmatched bases: 6. CDR3 amino acids: CASRYLGQGDSPLHF. As DNA, the CDR3 is TGTGCCAGCAGGTATCTGGGACAGGGGGATTCACCCCTCCACTTT.